The clone carrying this T cell receptor beta chain was detected many times. The CDR3 extends over 13 amino acids. Looked up from germline, CDR1 is MNHNS and CDR2 is SASEGT. Germline trimming cut 6 bases from V and 6 bases from J; bases unmatched to any gene: 4. Researchers took RNA transcripts and amplified the TCR beta CDR3 regions from them. RT-PCR in the first round (using the HTBI primer set) targeted the TCR CDR3. Each CDR3 protein is one row after TCRdb ran MiXCR on the multiplex PCR reads. The repertoire holds roughly 350,000 distinct CDR3 sequences, with approximately 15% as singletons. These data are taken from a study of T cells in Graves' hyperthyroidism and ophthalmopathy.

The chain is built from TRBV6-1 and TRBJ2-7, with 11 bases fitting TRBD2. Sequenced input: blood. This receptor was taken from a woman aged 40 to 50 with Graves' ophthalmopathy. In nucleotides, the CDR3 is TGTGCCAGCAGAGCCGGGACTAGCGGCGAGCAGTACTTC. This gives the protein CASRAGTSGEQYF.